A single sample gave rise to the 20 T cell receptor beta chains below, sequenced in a study of cytomegalovirus exposure and HLA in healthy donors. The repertoire was sequenced with immunoSEQ multiplex PCR; TCRdb's copy has only in-frame clones and lacks some. The top ten hold 0.67% of the sample, which has 95,000 to 120,000 clones, more than 90% seen once. Sequenced: PBMCs. The receptor source for this set is a woman between 18 and 30 years old in good health and CMV-seronegative.

The chain is built from TRBV4-2 and TRBJ2-3; D is undetermined. Germline loops: CDR1 LGHNA, CDR2 YNFKEQ. The V gene lost 0 bases and the J gene lost 7 bases, with 20 bases spanning the gap. This CDR3 has 17 residues. CDR3 residues: CASSQETRGRQLHTQYF. The CDR3 DNA sequence: TGTGCCAGCAGCCAAGAAACTCGAGGTCGGCAGTTGCATACGCAGTATTTT.

V is TRBV5-6 and J is TRBJ1-3; no clear D. V was pared by 0 bases and J by 0 bases, with 19 bases between. The CDR3 is made up of 19 amino acids. Germline CDR1 and CDR2: SGHDT and YYEEEE. The CDR3 is CASSLDGVNGFLSGNTIYF. CDR3 nucleotides: TGTGCCAGCAGCTTGGACGGAGTTAATGGCTTCCTCTCTGGAAACACCATATATTTT.

The V and J genes are TRBV5-6 and TRBJ2-1; D possibly corresponds to TRBD1 (5 bases). Germline CDR1 reads SGHDT; CDR2 reads YYEEEE. V lost 0 bases, J lost 8 bases, and 9 bases lay in between. The CDR3 has 13 residues. The DNA of the CDR3 is TGTGCCAGCAGCTTGGCAGGGTCCGATGAGCAGTTCTTC. Protein sequence: CASSLAGSDEQFF.

The V and J genes are TRBV7-6 and TRBJ1-1; D perhaps matches TRBD1 (5 bases). The V gene's germline CDR1 is SGHVS and CDR2 FNYEAQ. The CDR3 runs to 15 residues. V was trimmed by 3 bases and J by 0 bases, leaving 11 bases between them. The CDR3 reads CASSLEGVLNTEAFF. The CDR3 coding sequence is TGTGCCAGCAGCTTGGAAGGGGTCTTGAACACTGAAGCTTTCTTT.

The J gene is TRBJ2-2, the V gene TRBV11-2; no definite D call. The CDR3 is 14 amino acids. Trimming removed 3 bases from V and 7 bases from J, with 12 bases in between. Germline-derived CDR1 and CDR2 are SGHAT and FQNNGV. DNA of the CDR3: TGTGCCAGCAGCTTTCAGGTTCTGGGCGGGGAGCTGTTTTTT. It encodes CASSFQVLGGELFF.

V usage is TRBV2 and J usage is TRBJ1-2; D ambiguous. Germline V CDR1 and CDR2: SNHLY, FYNNEI. This CDR3 region has 13 residues. Between the trimmed V and J ends, which lost 8 bases and 2 bases, there was a span of 12 bases. CDR3 amino acids: CASSGVRNYGYTF. The DNA of the CDR3 is TGTGCCAGCTCGGGAGTCAGAAACTATGGCTACACCTTC.

The chain couples TRBV6-1 to TRBJ2-1, with a possible D match to TRBD2 (6 bases). The length of the CDR3 is 14 residues. CDR1 is MNHNS and CDR2 is SASEGT in the germline V gene. V was clipped by 6 bases and J by 1 base, with 10 bases between them. The CDR3 reads CASRAGTSYNEQFF. As DNA, the CDR3 is TGTGCCAGCAGGGCAGGGACTTCCTACAATGAGCAGTTCTTC.

The chain has TRBV19 and TRBJ2-3; 8 bases fit TRBD2. Trimming removed 7 bases from V and 7 bases from J; junction bases left unmatched: 10. The CDR3 totals 14 residues. Per germline, CDR1 LNHDA and CDR2 SQIVND (reference sequence). For the CDR3, the DNA is TGTGCCAGTAAGGAGCGGGAGTACAGGAATACGCAGTATTTT. Translating it yields CASKEREYRNTQYF.

V gene TRBV2 combines with J gene TRBJ2-3; possibly TRBD2 for D (5 bases). In germline, CDR1 is SNHLY, CDR2 FYNNEI. Trimming pared 7 bases from V and 15 bases from J, leaving 14 bases between. This CDR3 contains 10 residues. The CDR3 here is CASNGERLYF. The CDR3 DNA follows: TGTGCCAGCAACGGGGAACGACTATATTTT.

The chain carries TRBV21-1 and TRBJ1-1; TRBD1 is taken as the D call from the table, unchecked against the DNA. TRBV21-1 is flagged as a pseudogene. This CDR3 is built from 18 residues. The CDR3 spells CASSKLWSGPAMNTEAFF. CDR3 bases: TGTGCCAGCAGCAAGCTATGGTCAGGCCCCGCGATGAACACTGAAGCTTTCTTT.

The gene calls are TRBV5-1 and TRBJ2-3, with D perhaps TRBD1 (7 bases). CDR1 and CDR2 (germline): SGHRS, YFSETQ. This CDR3 region has 15 residues. V was clipped by 0 bases and J by 6 bases, with 14 bases between them. The chain's CDR3 is CASSLVGGQHDTQYF. The CDR3 DNA sequence: TGCGCCAGCAGCTTGGTGGGGGGACAGCATGATACGCAGTATTTT.

The rearrangement joins TRBV9 to TRBJ2-5; 9 bases match TRBD2. There are 17 residues in the CDR3. Germline CDR1 is SGDLS and CDR2 is YYNGEE. The trim removed 4 bases at V and 7 bases at J, leaving 17 bases unmatched. The CDR3 sequence: CASSPQGRAGGLVTQYF. The CDR3 bases are TGTGCCAGCAGCCCCCAGGGCCGGGCGGGGGGGCTTGTGACCCAGTACTTC.

The CDR3 bases are TGTGCCAGCAGTTGGGGGCTTGGGACAGGCTATGGCTACACCTTC. Translating gives CASSWGLGTGYGYTF. The gene calls are TRBV28 and TRBJ1-2, with 8 bases identical to TRBD1. Looked up from germline, CDR1 is MDHEN and CDR2 is SYDVKM. The CDR3 covers 15 residues. The junction had 8 bases not matched to a gene; V was cut back by 4 bases and J by 4 bases.

The genes are TRBV7-2 and TRBJ2-1; TRBD2 agrees at 12 bases. The trim removed 5 bases at V and 5 bases at J, leaving 4 bases unmatched. The CDR3 runs to 15 residues. From germline, CDR1 is SGHTA and CDR2 FQGNSA. Here the CDR3 DNA reads TGTGCCAGCAGCCCAGGACTAGCGGGGAACAATGAGCAGTTCTTC. Amino acid sequence: CASSPGLAGNNEQFF.

The V gene is TRBV28, the J gene TRBJ1-6, with a weak D call TRBD1 (5 bases). Germline-derived CDR1 and CDR2 are MDHEN and SYDVKM. The CDR3 has 17 residues. Trimming cost V 6 bases and J 0 bases, with 15 bases left between them. CDR3 sequence: CASRGGFKGSYNSPLHF. CDR3 DNA sequence: TGTGCCAGCAGGGGGGGGTTTAAAGGCTCCTATAATTCACCCCTCCACTTT. Full variable domain (rest looked up from reference TRBV28 and TRBJ1-6): DVKVTQSSRYLVKRTGEKVFLECVQDMDHENMFWYRQDPGLGLRLIYFSYDVKMKEKGDIPEGYSVSREKKERFSLILESASTNQTSMYLCASRGGFKGSYNSPLHFGNGTRLTVT.

This chain uses TRBV19 with TRBJ2-1, with D perhaps matching TRBD1 (6 bases). Trimming left V 4 bases short and J 4 bases short, with 14 bases between. The germline CDR1 and CDR2 sequences are LNHDA and SQIVND (reference sequence). This CDR3 contains 15 residues. The CDR3 here is CASSTPGHLYNEQFF. The CDR3 nucleotides are TGTGCCAGTAGTACCCCGGGACACCTTTACAATGAGCAGTTCTTC.

The chain couples TRBV19 to TRBJ1-2, with D uncertain. The CDR3 consists of 12 residues. The V end lost 5 bases, the J end lost 8 bases, and 12 bases lay between the germline ends. In germline, CDR1 is LNHDA, CDR2 SQIVND (reference sequence). The chain's CDR3 is CASSGGLGGYTF. CDR3 nucleotide sequence: TGTGCCAGTAGTGGAGGGTTGGGCGGCTACACCTTC. Looking up the rest from reference TRBV19 and TRBJ1-2 gives the full variable domain: DGGITQSPKYLFRKEGQNVTLSCEQNLNHDAMYWYRQDPGQGLRLIYYSQIVNDFQKGDIAEGYSVSREKKESFPLTVTSAQKNPTAFYLCASSGGLGGYTFGSGTRLTVV.

The chain employs TRBV9 and TRBJ2-3; a possible D gene is TRBD2 (6 bases). The CDR3 is 14 residues long. Germline CDR1 SGDLS, CDR2 YYNGEE. V was pared by 3 bases and J by 5 bases, with 13 bases between. The CDR3 loop reads CASSARLVGDTQYF. DNA of the CDR3: TGTGCCAGCAGCGCCAGACTAGTTGGAGATACGCAGTATTTT.

The chain joins TRBV10-3 to TRBJ2-7; D perhaps matches TRBD1 (6 bases). Per the germline V gene, CDR1 is ENHRY and CDR2 is SYGVKD. V was shortened by 6 bases and J by 1 base, with 10 bases between the two germline ends. The CDR3 loop spans 13 amino acids. CDR3 sequence (DNA): TGTGCCATCAGAACCGGGACATCCTACGAGCAGTACTTC. The encoded protein is CAIRTGTSYEQYF.

The chain is built from TRBV7-6 and TRBJ2-1; 7 bases fit TRBD2. V shed 5 bases, J shed 11 bases, and the junction held 3 bases outside the gene matches. CDR3 length: 11 amino acids. CDR1 and CDR2 (germline): SGHVS, FNYEAQ. The CDR3 protein is CASSLGGKQFF. The CDR3 DNA follows: TGTGCCAGCAGCCTCGGGGGGAAGCAGTTCTTC.